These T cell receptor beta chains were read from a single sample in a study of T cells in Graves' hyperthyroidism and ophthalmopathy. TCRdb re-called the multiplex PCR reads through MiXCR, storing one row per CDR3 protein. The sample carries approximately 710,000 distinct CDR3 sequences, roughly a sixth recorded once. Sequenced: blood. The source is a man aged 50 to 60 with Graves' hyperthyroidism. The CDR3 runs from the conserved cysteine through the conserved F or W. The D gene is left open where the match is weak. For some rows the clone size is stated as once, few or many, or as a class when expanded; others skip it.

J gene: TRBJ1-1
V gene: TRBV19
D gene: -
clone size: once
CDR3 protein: CASSTGDNPNTEAFF
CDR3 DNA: TGTGCCAGTAGTACAGGGGATAATCCGAACACTGAAGCTTTCTTT

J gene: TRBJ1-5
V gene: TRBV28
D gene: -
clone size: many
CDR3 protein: CASSRQSPGFSNQPQHF
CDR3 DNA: TGTGCCAGCAGCCGCCAATCTCCAGGTTTTAGCAATCAGCCCCAGCATTTT

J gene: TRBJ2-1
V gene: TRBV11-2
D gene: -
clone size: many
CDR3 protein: CASSLHRNNEQFF
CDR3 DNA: TGTGCCAGCAGCTTACACAGGAACAATGAGCAGTTCTTC

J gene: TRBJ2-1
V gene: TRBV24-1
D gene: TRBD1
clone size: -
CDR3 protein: CATSDPPTGNDEQFF
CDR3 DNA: TGTGCCACCAGTGATCCCCCGACAGGGAACGATGAGCAGTTCTTC

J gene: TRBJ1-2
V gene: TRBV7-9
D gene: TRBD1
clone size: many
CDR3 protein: CASRPSGTGDRGYTF
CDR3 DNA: TGTGCCAGCAGACCCTCCGGGACAGGGGATCGAGGCTACACCTTC

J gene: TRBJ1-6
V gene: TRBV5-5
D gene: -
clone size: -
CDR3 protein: CASSLDRGSPLHF
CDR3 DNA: TGTGCCAGCAGCTTGGATCGGGGTTCACCCCTCCACTTT

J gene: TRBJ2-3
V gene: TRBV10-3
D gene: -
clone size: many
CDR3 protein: CAISEGDSTDTQYF
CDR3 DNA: TGTGCCATCAGTGAGGGGGACAGCACAGATACGCAGTATTTT

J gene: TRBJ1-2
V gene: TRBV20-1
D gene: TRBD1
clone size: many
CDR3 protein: CSASLPGGDYGYTF
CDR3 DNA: TGCAGTGCTAGCTTGCCAGGGGGAGACTATGGCTACACCTTC

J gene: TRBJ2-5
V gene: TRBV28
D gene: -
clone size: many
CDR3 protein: CASSSDSQETQYF
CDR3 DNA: TGTGCCAGCAGTTCGGACAGCCAAGAGACCCAGTACTTC

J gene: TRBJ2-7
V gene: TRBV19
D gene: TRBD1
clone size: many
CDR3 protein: CASRDSTYEQYF
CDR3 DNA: TGCGCCAGCAGGGACAGCACCTACGAGCAGTACTTC

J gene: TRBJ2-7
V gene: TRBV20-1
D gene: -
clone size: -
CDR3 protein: CSASKYDGSGYEQYF
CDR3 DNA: TGCAGTGCTAGCAAGTATGACGGCTCGGGCTACGAGCAGTACTTC

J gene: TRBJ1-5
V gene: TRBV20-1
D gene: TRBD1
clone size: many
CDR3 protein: CSAHRGRSNQPQHF
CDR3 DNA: TGCAGTGCTCACAGGGGGCGCAGCAATCAGCCCCAGCATTTT

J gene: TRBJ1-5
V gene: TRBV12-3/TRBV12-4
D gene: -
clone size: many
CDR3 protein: CASSLVAGENQPQHF
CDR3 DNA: TGTGCCAGCAGTTTGGTGGCAGGGGAGAATCAGCCCCAGCATTTT

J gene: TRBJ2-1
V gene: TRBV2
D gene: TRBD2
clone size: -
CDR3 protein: CASSFPGSGRGEQFF
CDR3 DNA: TGTGCCAGCAGTTTCCCTGGGAGCGGGAGGGGTGAGCAGTTCTTC

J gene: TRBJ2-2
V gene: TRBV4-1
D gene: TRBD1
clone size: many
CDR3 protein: CASSRGQGGSGELFF
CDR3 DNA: TGCGCCAGCAGCCGCGGACAGGGCGGGTCCGGGGAGCTGTTTTTT

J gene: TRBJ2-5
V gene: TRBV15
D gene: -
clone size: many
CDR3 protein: CATSRPGAGETQYF
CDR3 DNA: TGTGCCACCAGCAGACCAGGGGCTGGGGAGACCCAGTACTTC

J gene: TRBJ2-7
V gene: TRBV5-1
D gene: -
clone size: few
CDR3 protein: CASSLASGQLYEQYF
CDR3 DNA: TGCGCCAGCAGCTTGGCCTCGGGACAACTCTACGAGCAGTACTTC

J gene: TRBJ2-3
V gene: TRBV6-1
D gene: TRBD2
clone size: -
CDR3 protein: CATSGVTDTQYF
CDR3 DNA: TGTGCCACTAGCGGGGTGACAGATACGCAGTATTTT

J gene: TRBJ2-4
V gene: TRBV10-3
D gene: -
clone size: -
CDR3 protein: CAISQNREQNIQYF
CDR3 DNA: TGTGCCATCAGTCAGAATCGGGAGCAAAACATTCAGTACTTC

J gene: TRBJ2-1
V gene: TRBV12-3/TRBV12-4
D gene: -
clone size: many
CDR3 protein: CASSSPDRGREQFF
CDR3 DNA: TGTGCCAGCAGCTCGCCGGACCGGGGGCGCGAGCAGTTCTTC

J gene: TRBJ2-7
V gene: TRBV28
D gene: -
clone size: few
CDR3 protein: CASRSLGQPYEQYF
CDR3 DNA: TGTGCCAGCAGGAGTCTAGGGCAGCCCTACGAGCAGTACTTC

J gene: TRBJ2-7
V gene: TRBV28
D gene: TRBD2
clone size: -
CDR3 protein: CASSLRAGANYEQYF
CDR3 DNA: TGTGCCAGCAGTTTAAGAGCGGGAGCAAACTACGAGCAGTACTTC

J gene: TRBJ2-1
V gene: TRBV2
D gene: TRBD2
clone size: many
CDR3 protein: CASITGTSFGNEQFF
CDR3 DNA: TGTGCCAGCATTACCGGGACTAGTTTTGGCAATGAGCAGTTCTTC

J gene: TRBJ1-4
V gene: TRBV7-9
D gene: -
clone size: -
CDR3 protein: CASSLDLATNEKLFF
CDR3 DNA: TGTGCCAGCAGCCTCGACCTTGCAACTAATGAAAAACTGTTTTTT

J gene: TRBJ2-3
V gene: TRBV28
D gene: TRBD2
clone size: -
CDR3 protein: CASSSIAGEVDTQYF
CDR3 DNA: TGTGCCAGCAGTTCAATAGCGGGAGAGGTAGATACGCAGTATTTT

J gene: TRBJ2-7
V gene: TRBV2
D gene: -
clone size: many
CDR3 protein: CASISFRYPYEQYF
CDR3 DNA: TGTGCCAGCATAAGTTTCAGATACCCCTACGAGCAGTACTTC

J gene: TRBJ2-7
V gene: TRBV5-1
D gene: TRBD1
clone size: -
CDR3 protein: CASGNGQGKDEQYF
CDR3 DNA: TGCGCCAGTGGTAACGGACAGGGAAAAGACGAGCAGTACTTC

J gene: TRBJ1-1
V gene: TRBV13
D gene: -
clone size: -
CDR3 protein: CASSPNSGSTEAFF
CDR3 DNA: TGTGCCAGCAGCCCAAATTCCGGGAGCACTGAAGCTTTCTTT

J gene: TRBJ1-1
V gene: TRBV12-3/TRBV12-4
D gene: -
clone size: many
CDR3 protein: CASSFQGQATEAFF
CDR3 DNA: TGTGCCAGCAGTTTTCAGGGGCAGGCCACTGAAGCTTTCTTT

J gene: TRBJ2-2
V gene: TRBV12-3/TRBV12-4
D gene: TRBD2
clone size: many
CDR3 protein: CASSLAGGSLTGELFF
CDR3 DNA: TGTGCCAGCAGCTTAGCGGGCGGGAGTCTCACCGGGGAGCTGTTTTTT

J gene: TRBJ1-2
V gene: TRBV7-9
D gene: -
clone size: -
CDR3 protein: CASTISAVGHRGERDGYTF
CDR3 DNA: TGTGCCAGCACAATATCCGCCGTTGGACACCGGGGGGAGCGGGACGGCTACACCTTC

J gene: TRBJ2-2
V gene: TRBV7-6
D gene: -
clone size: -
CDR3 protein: CASSLPRGSGNTGELFF
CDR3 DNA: TGTGCCAGCAGCCTTCCCCGGGGTAGCGGGAACACCGGGGAGCTGTTTTTT

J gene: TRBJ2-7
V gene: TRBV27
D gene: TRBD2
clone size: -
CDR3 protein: CASSLWSGRPPCEQYF
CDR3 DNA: TGTGCCAGCAGTTTATGGAGCGGGAGGCCACCCTGCGAGCAGTACTTC

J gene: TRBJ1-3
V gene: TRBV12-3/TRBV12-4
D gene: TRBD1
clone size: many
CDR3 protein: CASSQIPGQGAGNTIYF
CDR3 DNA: TGTGCCAGCAGCCAAATCCCGGGACAGGGGGCTGGAAACACCATATATTTT

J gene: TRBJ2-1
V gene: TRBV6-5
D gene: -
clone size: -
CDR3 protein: CASSFWGGQNNEQFF
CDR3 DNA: TGTGCCAGCAGTTTTTGGGGGGGCCAAAACAATGAGCAGTTCTTC

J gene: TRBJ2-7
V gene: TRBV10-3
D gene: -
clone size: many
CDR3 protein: CAISDPGSSNEQYF
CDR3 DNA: TGTGCCATCAGTGATCCCGGGTCCAGCAACGAGCAGTACTTC

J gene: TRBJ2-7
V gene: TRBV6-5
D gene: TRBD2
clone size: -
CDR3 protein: CASSYSLAGSYEQYF
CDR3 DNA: TGTGCCAGCAGTTACTCGCTAGCGGGCTCCTACGAGCAGTACTTC

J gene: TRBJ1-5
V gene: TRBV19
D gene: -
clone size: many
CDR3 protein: CASSISERIINQPQHF
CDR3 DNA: TGTGCCAGTAGTATTAGCGAGAGAATAATTAATCAGCCCCAGCATTTT

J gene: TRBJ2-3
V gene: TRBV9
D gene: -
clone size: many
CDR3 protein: CASSVGPGSATDTQYF
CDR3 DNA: TGTGCCAGCAGCGTAGGCCCCGGGAGCGCTACAGATACGCAGTATTTT

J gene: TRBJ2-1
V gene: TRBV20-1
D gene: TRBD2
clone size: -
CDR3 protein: CSARTPREGLYNEQFF
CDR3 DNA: TGCAGTGCTAGGACCCCGCGGGAGGGCCTGTACAATGAGCAGTTCTTC

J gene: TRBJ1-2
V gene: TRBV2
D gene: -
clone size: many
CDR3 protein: CASSEAEQDGYTF
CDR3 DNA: TGTGCCAGCAGTGAAGCTGAACAGGATGGCTACACCTTC

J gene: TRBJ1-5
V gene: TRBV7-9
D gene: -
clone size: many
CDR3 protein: CASSSHRSNQPQHF
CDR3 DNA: TGTGCCAGCAGCTCCCACCGTTCCAATCAGCCCCAGCATTTT

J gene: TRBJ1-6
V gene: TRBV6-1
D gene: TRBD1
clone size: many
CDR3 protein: CASSEAWGTGGNSPLHF
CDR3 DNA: TGTGCCAGCAGTGAAGCCTGGGGGACAGGGGGAAATTCACCCCTCCACTTT

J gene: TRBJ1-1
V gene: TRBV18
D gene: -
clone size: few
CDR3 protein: CASSPPTVMAGAFF
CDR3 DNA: TGTGCCAGCTCACCACCGACAGTGATGGCCGGGGCTTTCTTT

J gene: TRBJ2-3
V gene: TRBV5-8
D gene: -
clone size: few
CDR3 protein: CASSSGLRHTDTQYF
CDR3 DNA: TGTGCCAGCAGCAGCGGCCTGCGTCACACAGATACGCAGTATTTT

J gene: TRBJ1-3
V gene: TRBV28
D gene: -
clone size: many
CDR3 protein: CASSGRDPASGNTIYF
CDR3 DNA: TGTGCCAGCAGCGGACGGGACCCGGCCTCTGGAAACACCATATATTTT

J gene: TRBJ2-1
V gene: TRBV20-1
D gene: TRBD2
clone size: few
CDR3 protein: CSARTGTSGYNEQFF
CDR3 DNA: TGCAGTGCCAGGACCGGGACTAGCGGATACAATGAGCAGTTCTTC

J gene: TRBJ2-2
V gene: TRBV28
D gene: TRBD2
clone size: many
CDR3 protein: CASRAGGMNTGELFF
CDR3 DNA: TGTGCCAGCAGGGCGGGAGGAATGAACACCGGGGAGCTGTTTTTT

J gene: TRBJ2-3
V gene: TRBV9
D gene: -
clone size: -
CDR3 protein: CASSVGSKSRADTQYF
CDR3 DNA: TGTGCCAGCAGCGTAGGCAGTAAATCAAGGGCAGATACGCAGTATTTT

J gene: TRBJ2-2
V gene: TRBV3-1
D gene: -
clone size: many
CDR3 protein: CASSQGDGELFF
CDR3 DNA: TGTGCCAGCAGCCAAGGGGACGGGGAGCTGTTTTTT